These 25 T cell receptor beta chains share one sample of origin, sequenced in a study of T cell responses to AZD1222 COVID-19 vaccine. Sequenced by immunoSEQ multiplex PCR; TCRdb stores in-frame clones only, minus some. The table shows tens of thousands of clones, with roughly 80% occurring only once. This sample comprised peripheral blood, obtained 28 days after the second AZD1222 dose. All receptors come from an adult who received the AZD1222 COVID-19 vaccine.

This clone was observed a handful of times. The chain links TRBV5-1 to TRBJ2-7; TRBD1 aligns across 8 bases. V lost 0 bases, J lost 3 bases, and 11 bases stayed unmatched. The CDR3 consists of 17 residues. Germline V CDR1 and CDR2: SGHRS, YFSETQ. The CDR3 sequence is CASSLVQGAGYDYEQYF. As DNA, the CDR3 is TGCGCCAGCAGCTTGGTTCAGGGGGCCGGGTACGACTACGAGCAGTACTTC.

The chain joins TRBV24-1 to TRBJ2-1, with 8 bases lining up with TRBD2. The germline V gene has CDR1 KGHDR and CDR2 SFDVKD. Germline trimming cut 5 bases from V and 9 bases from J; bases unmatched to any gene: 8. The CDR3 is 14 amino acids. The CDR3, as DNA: TGTGCCACCAGTGTTACGGGGGGGGACGGTGAGCAGTTCTTC. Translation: CATSVTGGDGEQFF.

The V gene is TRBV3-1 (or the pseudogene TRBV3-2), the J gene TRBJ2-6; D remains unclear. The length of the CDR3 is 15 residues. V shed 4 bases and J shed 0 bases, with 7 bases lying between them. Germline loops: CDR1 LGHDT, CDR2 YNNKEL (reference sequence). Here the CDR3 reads CASSRADSGANVLTF. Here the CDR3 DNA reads TGTGCCAGCAGCCGAGCCGACTCTGGGGCCAACGTCCTGACTTTC.

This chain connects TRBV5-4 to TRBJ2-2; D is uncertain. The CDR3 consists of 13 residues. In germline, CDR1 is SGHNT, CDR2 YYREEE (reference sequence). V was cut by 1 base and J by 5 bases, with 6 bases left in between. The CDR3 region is CASSLYATGELFF. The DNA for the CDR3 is TGTGCCAGCAGCTTGTACGCTACCGGGGAGCTGTTTTTT.

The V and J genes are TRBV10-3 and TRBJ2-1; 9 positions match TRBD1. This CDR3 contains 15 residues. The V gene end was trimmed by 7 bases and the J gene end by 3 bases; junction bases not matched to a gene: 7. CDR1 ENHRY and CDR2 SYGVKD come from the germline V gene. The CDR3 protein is CAITGPGQGYNEQFF. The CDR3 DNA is TGTGCCATCACCGGACCGGGACAGGGCTACAATGAGCAGTTCTTC.

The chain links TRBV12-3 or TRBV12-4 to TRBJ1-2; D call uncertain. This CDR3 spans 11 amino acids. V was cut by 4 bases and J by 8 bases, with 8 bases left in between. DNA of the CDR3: TGTGCCAGCAGTTCCCCCAGGGGCTACACCTTC. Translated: CASSSPRGYTF.

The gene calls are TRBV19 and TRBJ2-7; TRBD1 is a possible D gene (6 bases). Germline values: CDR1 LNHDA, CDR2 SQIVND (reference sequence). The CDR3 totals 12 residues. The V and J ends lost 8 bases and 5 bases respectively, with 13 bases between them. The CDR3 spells CASSMDSNEQYF. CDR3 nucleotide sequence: TGTGCCAGTTCCATGGACAGTAACGAGCAGTACTTC. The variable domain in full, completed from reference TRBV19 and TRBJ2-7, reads DGGITQSPKYLFRKEGQNVTLSCEQNLNHDAMYWYRQDPGQGLRLIYYSQIVNDFQKGDIAEGYSVSREKKESFPLTVTSAQKNPTAFYLCASSMDSNEQYFGPGTRLTVT.

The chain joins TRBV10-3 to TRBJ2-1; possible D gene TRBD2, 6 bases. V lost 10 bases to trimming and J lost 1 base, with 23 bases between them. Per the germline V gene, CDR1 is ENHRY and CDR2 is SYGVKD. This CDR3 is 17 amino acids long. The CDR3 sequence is CATRDFGRQKSYNEQFF. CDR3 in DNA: TGTGCCACCCGGGACTTCGGACGCCAAAAATCCTACAATGAGCAGTTCTTC.

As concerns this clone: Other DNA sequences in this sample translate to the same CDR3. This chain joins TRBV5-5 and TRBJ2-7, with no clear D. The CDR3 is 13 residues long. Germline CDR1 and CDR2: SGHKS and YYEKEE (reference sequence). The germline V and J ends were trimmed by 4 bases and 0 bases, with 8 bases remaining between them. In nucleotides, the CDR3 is TGTGCCAGCAGCCTCGGTAGCTCCTACGAGCAGTACTTC. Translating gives CASSLGSSYEQYF.

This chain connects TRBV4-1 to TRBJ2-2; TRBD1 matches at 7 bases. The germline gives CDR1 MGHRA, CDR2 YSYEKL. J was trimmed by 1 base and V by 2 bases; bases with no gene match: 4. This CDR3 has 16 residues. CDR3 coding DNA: TGCGCCAGCAGCCAACCGGGACAGAGGAACACCGGGGAGCTGTTTTTT. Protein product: CASSQPGQRNTGELFF.

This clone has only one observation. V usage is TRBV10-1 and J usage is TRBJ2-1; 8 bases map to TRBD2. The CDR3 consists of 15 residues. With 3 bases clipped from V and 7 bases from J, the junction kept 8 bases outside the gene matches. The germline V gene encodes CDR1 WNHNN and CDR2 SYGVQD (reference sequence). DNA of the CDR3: TGCGCCAGCAGTGATCTCCGGGGGGGCAAGAATGAGCAGTTCTTC. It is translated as CASSDLRGGKNEQFF.

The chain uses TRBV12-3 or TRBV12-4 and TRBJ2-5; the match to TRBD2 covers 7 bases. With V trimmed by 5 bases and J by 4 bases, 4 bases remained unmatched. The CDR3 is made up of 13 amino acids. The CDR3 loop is CASSPSGAETQYF. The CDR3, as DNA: TGTGCCAGCAGTCCAAGCGGGGCAGAGACCCAGTACTTC.

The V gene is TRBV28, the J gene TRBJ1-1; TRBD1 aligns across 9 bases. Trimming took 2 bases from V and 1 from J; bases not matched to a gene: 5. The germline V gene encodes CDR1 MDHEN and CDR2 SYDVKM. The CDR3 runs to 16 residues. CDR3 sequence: CASSLMDRGPNTEAFF. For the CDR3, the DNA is TGTGCCAGCAGTTTAATGGACAGGGGCCCGAACACTGAAGCTTTCTTT. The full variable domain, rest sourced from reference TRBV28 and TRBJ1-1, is DVKVTQSSRYLVKRTGEKVFLECVQDMDHENMFWYRQDPGLGLRLIYFSYDVKMKEKGDIPEGYSVSREKKERFSLILESASTNQTSMYLCASSLMDRGPNTEAFFGQGTRLTVV.

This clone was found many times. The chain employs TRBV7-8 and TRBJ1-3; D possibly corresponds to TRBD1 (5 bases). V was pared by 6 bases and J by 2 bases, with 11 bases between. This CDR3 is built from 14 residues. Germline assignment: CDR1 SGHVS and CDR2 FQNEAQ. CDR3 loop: CASSPGRPGNTIYF. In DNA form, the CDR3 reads TGTGCCAGCAGTCCGGGACGGCCTGGAAACACCATATATTTT. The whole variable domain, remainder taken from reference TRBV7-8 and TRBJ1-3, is GAGVSQSPRYKVAKRGQDVALRCDPISGHVSLFWYQQALGQGPEFLTYFQNEAQLDKSGLPSDRFFAERPEGSVSTLKIQRTQQEDSAVYLCASSPGRPGNTIYFGEGSWLTVV.

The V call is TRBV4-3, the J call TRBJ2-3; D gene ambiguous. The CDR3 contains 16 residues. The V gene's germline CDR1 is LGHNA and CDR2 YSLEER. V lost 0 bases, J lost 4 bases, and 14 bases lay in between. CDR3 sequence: CASSQDPFIKPDTQYF. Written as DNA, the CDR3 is TGCGCCAGCAGCCAAGATCCTTTTATTAAGCCAGATACGCAGTATTTT.

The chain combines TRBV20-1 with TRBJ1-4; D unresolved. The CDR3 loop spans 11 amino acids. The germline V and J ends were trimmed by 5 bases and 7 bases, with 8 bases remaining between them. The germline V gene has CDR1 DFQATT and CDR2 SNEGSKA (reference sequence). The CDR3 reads CSAEEGEKLFF. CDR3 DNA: TGCAGTGCTGAGGAGGGTGAAAAACTGTTTTTT.

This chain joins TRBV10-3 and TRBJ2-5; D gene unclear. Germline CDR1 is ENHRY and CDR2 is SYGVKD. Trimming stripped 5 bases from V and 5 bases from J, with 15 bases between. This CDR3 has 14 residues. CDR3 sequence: CAISRPAAKETQYF. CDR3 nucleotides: TGTGCCATCAGTAGGCCCGCGGCAAAGGAGACCCAGTACTTC.

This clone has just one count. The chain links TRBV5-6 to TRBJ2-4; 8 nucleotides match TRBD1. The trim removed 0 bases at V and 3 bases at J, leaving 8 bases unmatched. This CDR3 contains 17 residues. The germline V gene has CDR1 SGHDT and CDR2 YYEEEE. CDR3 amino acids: CASSLGGTGFGKNIQYF. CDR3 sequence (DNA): TGTGCCAGCAGCTTGGGGGGGACAGGTTTCGGCAAAAACATTCAGTACTTC.

The CDR3 DNA sequence: TGTGCCAGCAGCACAGGACTAGCTGAGGGCAATGAGCAGTTCTTC. Protein: CASSTGLAEGNEQFF. This chain uses TRBV7-6 with TRBJ2-1, with 8 nucleotides matching TRBD2. CDR1 and CDR2 (germline): SGHVS, FNYEAQ. Trimming cost V 5 bases and J 6 bases; bases outside gene matches: 9. The CDR3 has 15 amino acids.

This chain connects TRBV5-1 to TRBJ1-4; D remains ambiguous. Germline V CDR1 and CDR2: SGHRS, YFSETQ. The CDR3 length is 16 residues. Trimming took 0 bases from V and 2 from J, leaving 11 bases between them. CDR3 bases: TGCGCCAGCAGCTTGGGGGCCGGGAGTACTAATGAAAAACTGTTTTTT. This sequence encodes CASSLGAGSTNEKLFF.

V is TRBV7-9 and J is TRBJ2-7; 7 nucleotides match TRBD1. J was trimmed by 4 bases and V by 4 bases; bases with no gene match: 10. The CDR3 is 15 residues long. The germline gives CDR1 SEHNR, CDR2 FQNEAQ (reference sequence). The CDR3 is CASSSPQGQEYEQYF. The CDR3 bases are TGTGCCAGCAGCTCACCCCAAGGACAGGAATACGAGCAGTACTTC.

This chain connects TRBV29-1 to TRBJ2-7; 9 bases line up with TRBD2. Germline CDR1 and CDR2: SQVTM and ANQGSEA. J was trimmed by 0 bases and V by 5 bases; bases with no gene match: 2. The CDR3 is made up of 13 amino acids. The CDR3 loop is CSVRAGGSYEQYF. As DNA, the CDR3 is TGCAGCGTTCGAGCGGGGGGCTCCTACGAGCAGTACTTC.

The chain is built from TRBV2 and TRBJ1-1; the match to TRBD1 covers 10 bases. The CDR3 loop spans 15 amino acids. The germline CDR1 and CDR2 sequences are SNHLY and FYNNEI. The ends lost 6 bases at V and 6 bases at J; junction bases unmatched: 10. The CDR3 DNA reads TGTGCCAGCAGCGGCCACGGACAGGGGGTTCCTGAAGCTTTCTTT. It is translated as CASSGHGQGVPEAFF.

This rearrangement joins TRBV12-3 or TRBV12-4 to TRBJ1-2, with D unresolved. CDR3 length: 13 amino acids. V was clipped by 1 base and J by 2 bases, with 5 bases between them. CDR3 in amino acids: CASSLGTNYGYTF. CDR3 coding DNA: TGTGCCAGCAGTTTAGGGACCAACTATGGCTACACCTTC.

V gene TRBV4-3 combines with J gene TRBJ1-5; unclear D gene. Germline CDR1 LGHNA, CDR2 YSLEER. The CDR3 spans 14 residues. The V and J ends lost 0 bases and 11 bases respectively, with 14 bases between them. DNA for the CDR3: TGCGCCAGCAGCCAAGATGTGGGCAGCCGGTCCCAGCATTTT. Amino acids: CASSQDVGSRSQHF.